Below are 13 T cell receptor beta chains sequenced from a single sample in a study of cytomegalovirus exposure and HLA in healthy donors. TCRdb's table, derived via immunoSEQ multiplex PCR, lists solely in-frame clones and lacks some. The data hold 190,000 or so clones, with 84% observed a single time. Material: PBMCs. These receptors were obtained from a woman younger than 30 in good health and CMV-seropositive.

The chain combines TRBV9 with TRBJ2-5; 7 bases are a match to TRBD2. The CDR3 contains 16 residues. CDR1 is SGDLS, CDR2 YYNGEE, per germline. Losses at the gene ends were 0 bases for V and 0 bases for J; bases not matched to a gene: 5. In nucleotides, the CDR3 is TGTGCCAGCAGCGTAGCCCCCCTAGCGGACCAAGAGACCCAGTACTTC. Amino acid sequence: CASSVAPLADQETQYF. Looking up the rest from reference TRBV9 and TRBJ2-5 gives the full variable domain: DSGVTQTPKHLITATGQRVTLRCSPRSGDLSVYWYQQSLDQGLQFLIQYYNGEERAKGNILERFSAQQFPDLHSELNLSSLELGDSALYFCASSVAPLADQETQYFGPGTRLLVL.

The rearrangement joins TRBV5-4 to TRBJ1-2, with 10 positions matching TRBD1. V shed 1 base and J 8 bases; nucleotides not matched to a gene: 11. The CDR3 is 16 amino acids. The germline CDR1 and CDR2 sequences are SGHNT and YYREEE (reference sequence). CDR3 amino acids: CASSLSRGQGRGGYTF. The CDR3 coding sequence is TGTGCCAGCAGCTTGAGTCGGGGACAGGGGAGGGGAGGCTACACCTTC.

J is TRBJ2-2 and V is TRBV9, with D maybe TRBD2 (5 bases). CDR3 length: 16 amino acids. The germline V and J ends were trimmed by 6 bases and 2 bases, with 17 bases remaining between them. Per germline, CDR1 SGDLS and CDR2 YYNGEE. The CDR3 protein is CASNGDSRGNTGELFF. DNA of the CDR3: TGTGCCAGCAACGGGGATTCCCGGGGTAACACCGGGGAGCTGTTTTTT.

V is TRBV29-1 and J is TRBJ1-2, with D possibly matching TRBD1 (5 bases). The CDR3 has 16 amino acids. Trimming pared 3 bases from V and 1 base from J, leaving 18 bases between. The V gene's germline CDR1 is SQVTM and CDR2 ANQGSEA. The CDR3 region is CSVDSQGKFINYGYTF. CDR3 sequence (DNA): TGCAGCGTTGATTCCCAGGGCAAATTCATTAACTATGGCTACACCTTC.

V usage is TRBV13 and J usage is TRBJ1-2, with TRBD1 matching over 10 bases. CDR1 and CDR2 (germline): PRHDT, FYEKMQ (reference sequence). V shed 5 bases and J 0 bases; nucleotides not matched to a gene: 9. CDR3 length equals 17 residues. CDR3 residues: CASSPGQGVFTNYGYTF. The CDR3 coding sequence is TGTGCCAGCAGCCCCGGACAGGGGGTCTTTACTAACTATGGCTACACCTTC.

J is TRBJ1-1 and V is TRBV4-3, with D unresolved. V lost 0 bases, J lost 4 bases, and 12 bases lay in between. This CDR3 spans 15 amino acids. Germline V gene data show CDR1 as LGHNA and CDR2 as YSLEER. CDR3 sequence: CASSQEGGKVTEAFF. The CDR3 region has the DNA TGCGCCAGCAGCCAAGAGGGCGGGAAGGTCACTGAAGCTTTCTTT.

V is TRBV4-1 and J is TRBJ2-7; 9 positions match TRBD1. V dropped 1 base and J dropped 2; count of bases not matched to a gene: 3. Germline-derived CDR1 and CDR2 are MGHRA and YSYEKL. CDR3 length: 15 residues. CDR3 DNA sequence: TGCGCCAGCAGCCAAGGTGGGACAGGGACCTACGAGCAGTACTTC. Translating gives CASSQGGTGTYEQYF.

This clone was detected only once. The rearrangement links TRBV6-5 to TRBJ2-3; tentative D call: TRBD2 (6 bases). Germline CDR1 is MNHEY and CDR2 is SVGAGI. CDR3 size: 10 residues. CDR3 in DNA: TGTGCTGCGGGGATAGATACGCAGTATTTT. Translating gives CAAGIDTQYF.

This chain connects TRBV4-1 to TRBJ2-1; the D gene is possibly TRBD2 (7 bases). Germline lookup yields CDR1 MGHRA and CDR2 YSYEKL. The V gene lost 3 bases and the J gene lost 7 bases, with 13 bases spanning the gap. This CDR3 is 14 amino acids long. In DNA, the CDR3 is TGCGCCAGCAGCCAGGGGGGGGCCTTTAATGAGCAGTTCTTC. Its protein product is CASSQGGAFNEQFF.

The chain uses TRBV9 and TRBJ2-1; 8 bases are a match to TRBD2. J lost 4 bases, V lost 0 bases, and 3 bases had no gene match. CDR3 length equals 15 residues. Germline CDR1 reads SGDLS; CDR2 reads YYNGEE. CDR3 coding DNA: TGTGCCAGCAGCGTAGTACCTAGCGGGTACAATGAGCAGTTCTTC. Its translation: CASSVVPSGYNEQFF.

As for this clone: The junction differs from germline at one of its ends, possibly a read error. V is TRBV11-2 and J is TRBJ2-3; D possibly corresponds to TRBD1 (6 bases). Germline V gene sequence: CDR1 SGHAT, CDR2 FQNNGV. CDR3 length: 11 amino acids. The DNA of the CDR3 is TGTGCCAGCAGCTTAGGGACAGTTCAACATTTT. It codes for CASSLGTVQHF. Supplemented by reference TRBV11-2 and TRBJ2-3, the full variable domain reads EAGVAQSPRYKIIEKRQSVAFWCNPISGHATLYWYQQILGQGPKLLIQFQNNGVVDDSQLPKDRFSAERLKGVDSTLKIQPAKLEDSAVYLCASSLGTVQHFGPGTRLTVL.

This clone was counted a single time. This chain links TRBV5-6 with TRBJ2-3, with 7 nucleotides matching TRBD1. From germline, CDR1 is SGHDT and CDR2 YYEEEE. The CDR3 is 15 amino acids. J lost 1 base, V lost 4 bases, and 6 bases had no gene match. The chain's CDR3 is CASSLTGRGTDTQYF. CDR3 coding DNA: TGTGCCAGCAGCCTGACAGGGCGGGGCACAGATACGCAGTATTTT.

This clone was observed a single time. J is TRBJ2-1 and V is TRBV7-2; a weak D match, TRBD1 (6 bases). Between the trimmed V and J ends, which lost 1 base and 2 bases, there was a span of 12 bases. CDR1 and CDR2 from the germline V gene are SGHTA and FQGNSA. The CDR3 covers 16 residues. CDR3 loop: CASSLGTELPYNEQFF. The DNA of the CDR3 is TGTGCCAGCAGCTTAGGGACAGAACTACCCTACAATGAGCAGTTCTTC.